Presented here are 9 T cell receptor beta chains from one specimen sequenced in a study of neurological immune-mediated disorders. One entry per CDR3 protein, called by TCRdb with MiXCR from the 5' RACE reads. The table shows about 62,000 distinct CDR3 sequences, with more than 4% occurring only once. Sequencing used PBMCs. The receptors stem from a woman aged 45 to 65 with multiple sclerosis.

This clonotype was counted many times. CDR3 in amino acids: CASSRQASYNEQFF. As DNA, the CDR3 is TGTGCCAGCAGCCGTCAGGCCTCCTACAATGAGCAGTTCTTC. The chain recombines TRBV27 with TRBJ2-1; D is unclear. This CDR3 has 14 amino acids. CDR1 is MNHEY, CDR2 SMNVEV, per germline (reference sequence). V lost 6 bases and J lost 0, with 9 bases in between.

This clonotype was recorded at least ten times. The chain has TRBV7-9 and TRBJ2-7; D is unclear. V gave up 3 bases and J gave up 3 bases, with 12 bases separating them. This CDR3 has 14 residues. CDR1 and CDR2 (germline): SEHNR, FQNEAQ (reference sequence). The CDR3 sequence is CASSFTTGSYEQYF. The CDR3 bases are TGTGCCAGCAGCTTTACGACTGGAAGCTACGAGCAGTACTTC.

This clonotype was recorded at least ten times. The gene calls are TRBV20-1 and TRBJ1-1; 8 bases line up with TRBD1. The V gene end was trimmed by 0 bases and the J gene end by 6 bases; junction bases not matched to a gene: 9. From germline, CDR1 is DFQATT and CDR2 SNEGSKA (reference sequence). This CDR3 is 15 amino acids long. CDR3 protein: CSARDSTGTGSEAFF. DNA for the CDR3: TGCAGTGCTAGAGATTCCACCGGGACAGGATCTGAAGCTTTCTTT.

As for this clonotype: At one end the junction does not follow the germline gene, possibly because of a read error. The chain links TRBV4-3 to TRBJ1-6, with D hard to call. Germline V gives CDR1 LGHNA, CDR2 YSLEER. The CDR3 extends over 13 amino acids. The CDR3 spells CASSQEENSPLNF. In DNA form, the CDR3 reads TGCGCCAGCAGCCAAGAAGAGAATTCACCCCTCAACTTT.

This clonotype occurred many times. The chain recombines TRBV24-1 with TRBJ2-2; D remains unclear. V dropped 3 bases and J dropped 2 bases, with 6 bases sitting between them. Germline CDR1 and CDR2: KGHDR and SFDVKD. The CDR3 extends over 14 amino acids. CDR3: CATSDQANTGELFF. The DNA of the CDR3 is TGTGCCACCAGTGATCAGGCAAACACCGGGGAGCTGTTTTTT.

This clonotype was picked up many times. V usage is TRBV3-1 and J usage is TRBJ1-5, with D perhaps matching TRBD1 (5 bases). There are 12 residues in the CDR3. Trimming left V 3 bases short and J 7 bases short, with 7 bases between. Germline-derived CDR1 and CDR2 are LGHDT and YNNKEL (reference sequence). The CDR3 region has the DNA TGTGCCAGCAGCCAGGGGGAACAGCCCCAGCATTTT. Amino acid sequence: CASSQGEQPQHF.

This clonotype was seen many times. This chain links TRBV7-9 with TRBJ2-7; 7 bases match TRBD2. The CDR3 runs to 13 residues. J gave up 2 bases and V 5 bases, and 3 bases lay outside the gene matches. CDR1 is SEHNR and CDR2 is FQNEAQ in the germline V gene (reference sequence). CDR3 DNA sequence: TGTGCCAGCAGCCTTGGGACTACCTACGAGCAGTACTTC. It specifies CASSLGTTYEQYF.

This clonotype showed up many times. The chain has TRBV20-1 and TRBJ2-5, with 9 bases matching TRBD1. The J segment lost 3 bases and the V segment lost 4 bases, leaving 6 bases of the junction unmatched. The CDR3 has 14 amino acids. Germline CDR1 and CDR2: DFQATT and SNEGSKA (reference sequence). The CDR3 DNA reads TGCAGTGCTACCGGGACAGGGCGGAAAGAGACCCAGTACTTC. As protein: CSATGTGRKETQYF.

This clonotype came up once. A much larger clone lies a single base off, so this may be a read error. CDR3 sequence reads: CASSITGPGQFF. The CDR3 coding sequence is TGTGCCAGCAGCATAACGGGGCCAGGTCAGTTCTTC. The rearrangement uses TRBV5-5 and TRBJ2-1; D may correspond to TRBD1 or TRBD2 (5 bases each). The CDR3 has 12 residues. CDR1 SGHKS and CDR2 YYEKEE come from the germline V gene (reference sequence). The V and J ends lost 4 bases and 13 bases respectively, with 15 bases between them.